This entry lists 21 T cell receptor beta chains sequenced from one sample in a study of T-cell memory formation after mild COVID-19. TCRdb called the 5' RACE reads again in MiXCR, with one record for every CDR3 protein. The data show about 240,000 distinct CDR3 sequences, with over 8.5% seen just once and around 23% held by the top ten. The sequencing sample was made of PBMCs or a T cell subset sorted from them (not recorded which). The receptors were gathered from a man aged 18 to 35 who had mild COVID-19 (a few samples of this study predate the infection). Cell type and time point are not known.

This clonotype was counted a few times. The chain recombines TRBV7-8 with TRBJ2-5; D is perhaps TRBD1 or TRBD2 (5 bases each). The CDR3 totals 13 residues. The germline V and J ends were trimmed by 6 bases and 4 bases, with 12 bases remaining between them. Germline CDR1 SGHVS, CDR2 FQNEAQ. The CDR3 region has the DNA TGTGCCAGCAGGTCGGGGCCAACAGAGACCCAGTACTTC. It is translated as CASRSGPTETQYF.

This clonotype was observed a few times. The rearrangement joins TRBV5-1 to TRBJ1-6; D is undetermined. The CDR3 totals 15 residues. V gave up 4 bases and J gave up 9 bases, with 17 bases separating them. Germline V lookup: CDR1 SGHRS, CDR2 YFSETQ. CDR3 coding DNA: TGCGCCAGCAGCCCTGACCCATCAAGGGCTTCACCCCTCCACTTT. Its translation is CASSPDPSRASPLHF. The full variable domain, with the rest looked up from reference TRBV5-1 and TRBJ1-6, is KAGVTQTPRYLIKTRGQQVTLSCSPISGHRSVSWYQQTPGQGLQFLFEYFSETQRNKGNFPGRFSGRQFSNSRSEMNVSTLELGDSALYLCASSPDPSRASPLHFGNGTRLTVT.

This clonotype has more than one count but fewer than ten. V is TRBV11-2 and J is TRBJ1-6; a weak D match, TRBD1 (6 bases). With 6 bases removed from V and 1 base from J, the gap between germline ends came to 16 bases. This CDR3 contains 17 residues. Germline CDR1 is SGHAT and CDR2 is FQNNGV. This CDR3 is CASRSPGQKSYNSPLHF. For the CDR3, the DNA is TGTGCCAGCAGATCCCCGGGACAAAAGTCCTATAATTCACCCCTCCACTTT.

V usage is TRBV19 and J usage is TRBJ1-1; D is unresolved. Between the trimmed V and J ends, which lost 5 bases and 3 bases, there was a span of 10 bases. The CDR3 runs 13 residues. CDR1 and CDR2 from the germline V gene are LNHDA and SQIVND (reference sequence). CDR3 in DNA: TGTGCCAGTAGTGCTAGCCCTGACACTGAAGCTTTCTTT. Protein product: CASSASPDTEAFF.

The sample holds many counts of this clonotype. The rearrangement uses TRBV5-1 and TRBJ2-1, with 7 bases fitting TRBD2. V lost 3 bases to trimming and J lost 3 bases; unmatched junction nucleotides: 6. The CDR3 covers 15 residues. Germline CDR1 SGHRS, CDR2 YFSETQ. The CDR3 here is CASSSPSGVYNEQFF. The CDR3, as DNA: TGCGCCAGCAGCTCCCCTAGCGGTGTCTACAATGAGCAGTTCTTC.

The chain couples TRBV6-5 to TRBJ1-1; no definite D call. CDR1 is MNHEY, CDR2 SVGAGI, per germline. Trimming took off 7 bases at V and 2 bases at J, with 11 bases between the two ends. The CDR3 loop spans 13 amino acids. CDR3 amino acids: CASIGNINTEAFF. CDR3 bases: TGTGCCAGCATCGGGAACATTAACACTGAAGCTTTCTTT.

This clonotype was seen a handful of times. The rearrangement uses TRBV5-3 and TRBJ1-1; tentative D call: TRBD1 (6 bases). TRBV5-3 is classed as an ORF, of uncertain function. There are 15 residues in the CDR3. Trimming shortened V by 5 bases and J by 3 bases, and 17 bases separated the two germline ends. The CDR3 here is CARRQKDRGYTEAFF. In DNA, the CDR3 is TGTGCCAGAAGGCAAAAGGACAGAGGCTACACTGAAGCTTTCTTT.

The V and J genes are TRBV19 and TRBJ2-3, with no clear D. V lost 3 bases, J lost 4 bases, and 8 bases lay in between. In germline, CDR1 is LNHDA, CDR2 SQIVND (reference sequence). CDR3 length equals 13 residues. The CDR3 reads CASSINRPDTQYF. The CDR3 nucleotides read TGTGCCAGTAGTATTAACCGCCCAGATACGCAGTATTTT.

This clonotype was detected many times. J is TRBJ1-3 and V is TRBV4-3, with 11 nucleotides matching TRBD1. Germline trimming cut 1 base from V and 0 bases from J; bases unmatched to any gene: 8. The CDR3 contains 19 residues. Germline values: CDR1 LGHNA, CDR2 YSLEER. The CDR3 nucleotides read TGCGCCAGCAGCCAAGGGTTCCGGGACAGGGGGATCTCTGGAAACACCATATATTTT. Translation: CASSQGFRDRGISGNTIYF.

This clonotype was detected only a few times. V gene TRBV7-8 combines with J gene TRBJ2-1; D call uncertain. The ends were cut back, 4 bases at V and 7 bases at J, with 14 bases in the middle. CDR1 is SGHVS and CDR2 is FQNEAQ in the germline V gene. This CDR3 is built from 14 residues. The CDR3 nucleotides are TGTGCCAGCAGCTCACCCGCCATCTGGAATGAGCAGTTCTTC. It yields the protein CASSSPAIWNEQFF.

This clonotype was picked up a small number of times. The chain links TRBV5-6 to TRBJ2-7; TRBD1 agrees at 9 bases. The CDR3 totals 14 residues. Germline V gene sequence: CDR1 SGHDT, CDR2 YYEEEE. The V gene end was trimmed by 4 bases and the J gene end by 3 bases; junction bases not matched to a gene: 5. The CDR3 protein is CASSRDRANYEQYV. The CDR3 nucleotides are TGTGCCAGCAGCCGGGACAGGGCAAACTACGAGCAGTACGTC.

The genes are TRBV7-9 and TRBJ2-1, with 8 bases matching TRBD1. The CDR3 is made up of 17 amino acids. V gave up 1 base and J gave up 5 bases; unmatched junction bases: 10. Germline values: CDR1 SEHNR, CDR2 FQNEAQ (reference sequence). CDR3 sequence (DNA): TGTGCCAGCAGCTTAGACAGGGGGAGAGTTTTCGACAATGAGCAGTTCTTC. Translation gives CASSLDRGRVFDNEQFF.

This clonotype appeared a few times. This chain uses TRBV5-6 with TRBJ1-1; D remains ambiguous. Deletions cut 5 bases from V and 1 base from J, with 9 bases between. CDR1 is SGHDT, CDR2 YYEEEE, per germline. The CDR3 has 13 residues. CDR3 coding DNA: TGTGCCAGCAGTCCGGCTGCGAACACTGAAGCTTTCTTT. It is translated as CASSPAANTEAFF.

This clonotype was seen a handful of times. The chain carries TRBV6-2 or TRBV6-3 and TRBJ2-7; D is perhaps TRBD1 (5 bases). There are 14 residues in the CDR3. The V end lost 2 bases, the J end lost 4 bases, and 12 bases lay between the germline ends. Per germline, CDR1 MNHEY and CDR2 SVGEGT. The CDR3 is CASSYQGRRYEQYV. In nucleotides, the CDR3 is TGTGCCAGCAGTTACCAGGGAAGGCGGTACGAGCAGTACGTC.

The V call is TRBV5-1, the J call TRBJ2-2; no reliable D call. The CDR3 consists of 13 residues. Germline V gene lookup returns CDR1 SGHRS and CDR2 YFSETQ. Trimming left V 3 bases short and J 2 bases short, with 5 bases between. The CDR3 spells CASSSYNTGELFF. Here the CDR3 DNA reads TGCGCCAGCAGCTCCTACAACACCGGGGAGCTGTTTTTT. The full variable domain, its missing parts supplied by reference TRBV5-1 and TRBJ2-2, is KAGVTQTPRYLIKTRGQQVTLSCSPISGHRSVSWYQQTPGQGLQFLFEYFSETQRNKGNFPGRFSGRQFSNSRSEMNVSTLELGDSALYLCASSSYNTGELFFGEGSRLTVL.

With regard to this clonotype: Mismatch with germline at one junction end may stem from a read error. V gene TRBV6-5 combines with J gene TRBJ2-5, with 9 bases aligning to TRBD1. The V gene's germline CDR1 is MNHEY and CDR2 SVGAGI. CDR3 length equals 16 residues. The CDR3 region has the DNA TGTGCCAGCAGTTATTTCGGGACAGGGTGGGGAGAGACACAGTACTTC. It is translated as CASSYFGTGWGETQYF.

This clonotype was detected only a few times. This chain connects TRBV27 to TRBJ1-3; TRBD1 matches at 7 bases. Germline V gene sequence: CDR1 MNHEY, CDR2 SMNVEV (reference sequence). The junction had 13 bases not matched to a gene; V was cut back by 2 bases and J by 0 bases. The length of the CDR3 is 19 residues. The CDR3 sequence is CASSLVPPLGTDSGNTIYF. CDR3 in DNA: TGTGCCAGCAGTTTAGTCCCTCCCCTGGGGACAGACTCTGGAAACACCATATATTTT.

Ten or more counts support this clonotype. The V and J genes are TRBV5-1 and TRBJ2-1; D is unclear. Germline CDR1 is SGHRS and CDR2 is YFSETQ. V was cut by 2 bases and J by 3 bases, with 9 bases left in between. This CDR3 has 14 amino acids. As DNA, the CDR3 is TGCGCCAGCAGCTTTGAGTTAGGCTACAATGAGCAGTTCTTC. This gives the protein CASSFELGYNEQFF.

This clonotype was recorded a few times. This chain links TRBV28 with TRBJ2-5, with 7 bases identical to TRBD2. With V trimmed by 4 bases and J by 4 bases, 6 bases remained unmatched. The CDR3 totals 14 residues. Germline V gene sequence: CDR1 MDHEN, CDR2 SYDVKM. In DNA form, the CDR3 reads TGTGCCAGCAGTTCGGGGGGTCGCGGAGAGACCCAGTACTTC. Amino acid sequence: CASSSGGRGETQYF.

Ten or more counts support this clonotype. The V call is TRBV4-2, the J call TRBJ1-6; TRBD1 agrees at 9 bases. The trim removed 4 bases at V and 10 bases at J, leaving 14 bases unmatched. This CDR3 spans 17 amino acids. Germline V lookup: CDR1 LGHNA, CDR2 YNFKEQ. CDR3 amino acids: CASSPGRPGQGSSPLHF. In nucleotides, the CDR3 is TGTGCCAGCAGCCCCGGACGACCGGGACAGGGAAGCTCACCCCTCCACTTT.

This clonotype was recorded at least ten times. CDR3 in DNA: TGTGCCAGCAGTTTAAATCCCGCCGGGGAGCTGTTTTTT. It encodes CASSLNPAGELFF. V usage is TRBV12-3 or TRBV12-4 and J usage is TRBJ2-2; D gene unclear. The CDR3 is 13 residues long. The V end was cut by 2 bases, the J end by 6 bases, with 7 bases between.